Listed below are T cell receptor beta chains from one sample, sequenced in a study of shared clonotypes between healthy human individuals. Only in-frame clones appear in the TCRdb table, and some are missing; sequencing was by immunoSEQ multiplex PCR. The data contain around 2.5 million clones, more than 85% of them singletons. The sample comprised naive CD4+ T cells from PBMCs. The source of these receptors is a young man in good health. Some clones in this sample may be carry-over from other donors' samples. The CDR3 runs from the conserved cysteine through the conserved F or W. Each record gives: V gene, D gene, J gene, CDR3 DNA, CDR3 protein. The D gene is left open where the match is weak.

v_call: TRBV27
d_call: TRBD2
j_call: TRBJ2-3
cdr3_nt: TGTGCCAGCGCTACCCTATCGGTCCCACTAGCGGGAGTACCAGATACGCAGTATTTT
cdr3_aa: CASATLSVPLAGVPDTQYF

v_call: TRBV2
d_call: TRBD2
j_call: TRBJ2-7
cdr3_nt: TGTGCCAGCAGGACTAGCGGGAGCATTTACGAGCAGTACTTC
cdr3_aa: CASRTSGSIYEQYF

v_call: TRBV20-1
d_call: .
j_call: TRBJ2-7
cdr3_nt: TGCAGTGCTAGTACAGGCTACGAGCAGTACTTC
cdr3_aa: CSASTGYEQYF

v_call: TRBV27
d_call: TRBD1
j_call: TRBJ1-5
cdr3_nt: TGTGCCAGCAGCCCCCGGGACAGGAATCAGCCCCAGCATTTT
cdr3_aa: CASSPRDRNQPQHF

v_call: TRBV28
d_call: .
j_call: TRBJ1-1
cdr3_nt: TGTGCCAGCAGTCTAACCCCTCGGGGTAACACTGAAGCTTTCTTT
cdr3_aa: CASSLTPRGNTEAFF

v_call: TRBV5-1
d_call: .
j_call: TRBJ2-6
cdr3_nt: TGCGCCAGCAGCGACGGGCCGAGGACTGGGGCCAACGTCCTGACTTTC
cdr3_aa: CASSDGPRTGANVLTF

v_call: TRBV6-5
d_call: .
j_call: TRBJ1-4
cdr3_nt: TGTGCCAGCAGTTACGGGGGAGGGGTAACTAATGAAAAACTGTTTTTT
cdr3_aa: CASSYGGGVTNEKLFF

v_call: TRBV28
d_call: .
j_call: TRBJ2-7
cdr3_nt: TGTGCCAGCAGAGCAATAGGCCGCTCCTACGAGCAGTACTTC
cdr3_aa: CASRAIGRSYEQYF

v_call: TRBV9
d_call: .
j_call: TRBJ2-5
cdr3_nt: TGTGCCAGCAGCGTAGTTGGAGGGGCACAAGAGACCCAGTACTTC
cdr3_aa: CASSVVGGAQETQYF

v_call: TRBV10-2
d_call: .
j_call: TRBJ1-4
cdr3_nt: TGCGCCAGCAGTCGGATCGCGACTAATGAAAAACTGTTTTTT
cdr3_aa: CASSRIATNEKLFF

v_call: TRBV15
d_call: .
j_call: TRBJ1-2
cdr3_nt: TGTGCCACCAGCCCTCGGGACGGGCCCCTTGGCTACACCTTC
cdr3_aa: CATSPRDGPLGYTF

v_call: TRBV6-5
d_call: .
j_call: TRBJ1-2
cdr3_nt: TGTGCCAGCAGCCAGAGGACAGAGAACTATGGCTACACCTTC
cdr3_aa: CASSQRTENYGYTF

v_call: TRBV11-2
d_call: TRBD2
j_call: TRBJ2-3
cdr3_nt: TGTGCCAGCAGCCTCGGGCTAGCGGGAGTAACAGATACGCAGTATTTT
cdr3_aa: CASSLGLAGVTDTQYF

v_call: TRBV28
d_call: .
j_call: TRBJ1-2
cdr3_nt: TGTGCCAGCAGTCCGCCGAGACGAGGGCTTAACTATGGCTACACCTTC
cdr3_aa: CASSPPRRGLNYGYTF

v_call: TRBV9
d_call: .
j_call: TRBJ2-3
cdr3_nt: TGTGCCAGCAGAAACAGGGTTAGCACAGATACGCAGTATTTT
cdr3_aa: CASRNRVSTDTQYF

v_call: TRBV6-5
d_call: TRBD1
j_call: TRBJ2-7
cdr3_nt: TGTGCCAGCAGTTACTCTCCCGGGACAGGGTTGGGGGAGCAGTACTTC
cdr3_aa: CASSYSPGTGLGEQYF

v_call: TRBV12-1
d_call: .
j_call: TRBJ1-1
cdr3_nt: TGTGCCAGCAGCTTTGGTTTAGGCCTAAATTCAAACACTGAAGCTTTCTTT
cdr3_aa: CASSFGLGLNSNTEAFF